The 24 T cell receptor beta chains below were found in one sample sequenced in a study of cytomegalovirus exposure and HLA in healthy donors. This PCR relied on a set of 60 Vbeta primers and 13 Jbeta primers. Sequencing used immunoSEQ multiplex PCR; TCRdb keeps in-frame clones, though not all of them. The sample lists approximately 120,000 clones, around 67% occurring once. Sequencing was carried out using PBMCs. These receptors originate from a man aged 55 to 69 in good health and CMV-seropositive.

The count of this clone is one. V is TRBV28 and J is TRBJ2-7, with D possibly matching TRBD2 (7 bases). Between the trimmed V and J ends, which lost 9 bases and 4 bases, there was a span of 19 bases. The germline gives CDR1 MDHEN, CDR2 SYDVKM. The CDR3 has 14 residues. For the CDR3, the DNA is TGTGCCAGTAAGGAAGGGGGGGCGCGGTACGAGCAGTACTTC. This sequence encodes CASKEGGARYEQYF.

This clone was picked up a small number of times. The chain recombines TRBV6-1 with TRBJ1-1; D not certain. Germline CDR1 and CDR2: MNHNS and SASEGT. The CDR3 is made up of 14 amino acids. Trimming removed 6 bases at V and 3 bases at J, with 14 bases between. CDR3 nucleotides: TGTGCCAGCAGGCCACCTACAGAGTACACTGAAGCTTTCTTT. Its protein is CASRPPTEYTEAFF.

This clone occurred a few times. Here the CDR3 DNA reads TGTGCCTGGAGTGGGGGGGGTCAGGGCTACACCTTC. Translating gives CAWSGGGQGYTF. This chain uses TRBV30 with TRBJ1-2; TRBD1 might be the D (5 bases). V lost 1 base to trimming and J lost 8 bases, with 11 bases between them. Germline V gene sequence: CDR1 GTSNPN, CDR2 SVGIG (reference sequence). This CDR3 contains 12 residues.

This chain connects TRBV29-1 to TRBJ1-1, with 8 bases lining up with TRBD1. With V trimmed by 1 base and J by 7 bases, 2 bases remained unmatched. This CDR3 region has 12 residues. Looked up from germline, CDR1 is SQVTM and CDR2 is ANQGSEA. In nucleotides, the CDR3 is TGCAGCGTTGAAGGTGGGACAGGTGAAGCTTTCTTT. This encodes CSVEGGTGEAFF. Variable domain in full (rest from reference TRBV29-1 and TRBJ1-1): SAVISQKPSRDICQRGTSLTIQCQVDSQVTMMFWYRQQPGQSLTLIATANQGSEATYESGFVIDKFPISRPNLTFSTLTVSNMSPEDSSIYLCSVEGGTGEAFFGQGTRLTVV.

J is TRBJ2-7 and V is TRBV2; maybe TRBD1 (6 bases). The germline CDR1 and CDR2 sequences are SNHLY and FYNNEI. The V gene lost 3 bases and the J gene lost 7 bases, with 16 bases spanning the gap. This CDR3 contains 14 residues. CDR3 nucleotide sequence: TGTGCCAGCAGTGATACAGGGCGGCTGGGTGAGCAGTACTTC. Its protein product is CASSDTGRLGEQYF. The full variable domain, its missing parts supplied by reference TRBV2 and TRBJ2-7, is EPEVTQTPSHQVTQMGQEVILRCVPISNHLYFYWYRQILGQKVEFLVSFYNNEISEKSEIFDDQFSVERPDGSNFTLKIRSTKLEDSAMYFCASSDTGRLGEQYFGPGTRLTVT.

The chain carries TRBV9 and TRBJ1-1, with 9 nucleotides matching TRBD1. Germline loops: CDR1 SGDLS, CDR2 YYNGEE. The CDR3 consists of 16 residues. V lost 2 bases and J lost 4; bases outside the gene matches: 9. The CDR3 region is CASSVDTGGGGTEAFF. CDR3 in DNA: TGTGCCAGCAGCGTGGATACAGGGGGCGGGGGCACTGAAGCTTTCTTT.

This clone was observed a handful of times. The rearrangement links TRBV4-1 to TRBJ2-7, with 7 bases fitting TRBD1. The CDR3 consists of 15 residues. J gave up 2 bases and V 2 bases, and 6 bases lay outside the gene matches. Looked up from germline, CDR1 is MGHRA and CDR2 is YSYEKL. The CDR3 spells CASSQLTGTAYEQYF. CDR3 DNA: TGCGCCAGCAGCCAACTTACCGGGACAGCCTACGAGCAGTACTTC.

This clone occurred once. This chain uses TRBV10-3 with TRBJ1-1; D gene ambiguous. In germline, CDR1 is ENHRY, CDR2 SYGVKD. This CDR3 comprises 13 residues. V was trimmed by 2 bases and J by 5 bases, leaving 9 bases between them. The CDR3 nucleotides are TGTGCCATCAGTGAGGGAGCCGAGACTGAAGCTTTCTTT. Translating it yields CAISEGAETEAFF.

The rearrangement uses TRBV2 and TRBJ1-5; possibly TRBD1 for D (5 bases). Germline V gives CDR1 SNHLY, CDR2 FYNNEI. The CDR3 has 14 amino acids. V lost 2 bases and J 5 bases, leaving 10 bases between the germline ends. The CDR3: CASSERQGDQPQHF. The CDR3 DNA sequence: TGTGCCAGCAGTGAACGCCAGGGTGATCAGCCCCAGCATTTT.

This clone has more than one count but fewer than ten. The chain recombines TRBV7-9 with TRBJ1-1, with 8 bases matching TRBD1. Per the germline V gene, CDR1 is SEHNR and CDR2 is FQNEAQ (reference sequence). Losses at the gene ends were 1 base for V and 5 bases for J; bases not matched to a gene: 9. CDR3 length equals 16 residues. The CDR3 region is CASSLVQGARGTEAFF. For the CDR3, the DNA is TGTGCCAGCAGCTTAGTGCAGGGGGCGCGGGGAACTGAAGCTTTCTTT. The full variable domain, with the rest looked up from reference TRBV7-9 and TRBJ1-1, is DTGVSQNPRHKITKRGQNVTFRCDPISEHNRLYWYRQTLGQGPEFLTYFQNEAQLEKSRLLSDRFSAERPKGSFSTLEIQRTEQGDSAMYLCASSLVQGARGTEAFFGQGTRLTVV.

This clone appeared a single time. V usage is TRBV11-2 and J usage is TRBJ2-3; a weak D match, TRBD2 (6 bases). Germline V lookup: CDR1 SGHAT, CDR2 FQNNGV. With 5 bases removed from V and 0 bases from J, the gap between germline ends came to 15 bases. This CDR3 is 16 amino acids long. The CDR3 here is CASSLNSGMSTDTQYF. CDR3 DNA: TGTGCCAGCAGCCTAAATAGCGGCATGAGCACAGATACGCAGTATTTT.

With regard to this clone: An end of the junction does not agree with germline; a read error may underlie this. The chain links TRBV28 to TRBJ1-2; 8 bases are a match to TRBD1. Per the germline V gene, CDR1 is MDHEN and CDR2 is SYDVKM. This CDR3 has 13 amino acids. As DNA, the CDR3 is TGTGCCAGCAGTCCCCACAGGGGGTACGGCTACGCCTTC. It is translated as CASSPHRGYGYAF.

The V gene is TRBV6-5, the J gene TRBJ2-2; 8 nucleotides line up with TRBD1. CDR1 is MNHEY and CDR2 is SVGAGI in the germline V gene. The CDR3 length is 14 residues. The junction had 3 bases not matched to a gene; V was cut back by 6 bases and J by 3 bases. The CDR3 DNA follows: TGTGCCAGCAGGCCACAGGGGGACACCGGGGAGCTGTTTTTT. Amino acid sequence: CASRPQGDTGELFF.

The rearrangement links TRBV1 to TRBJ2-7; the DNA was not used to check the table's D call, TRBD1. TRBV1 is a documented pseudogene. This CDR3 region has 14 residues. In nucleotides, the CDR3 is TGCACCAGCAGCCAGTGGACAGGGGGCTACGAGCAGTACTTC. Protein product: CTSSQWTGGYEQYF.

V gene TRBV5-1 combines with J gene TRBJ2-6; 7 bases are shared with TRBD2. V gave up 5 bases and J gave up 0 bases; unmatched junction bases: 8. Germline values: CDR1 SGHRS, CDR2 YFSETQ. The length of the CDR3 is 17 residues. The CDR3 sequence is CASRSLGGNSGANVLTF. The CDR3 bases are TGCGCCAGCAGATCGTTGGGAGGGAACTCTGGGGCCAACGTCCTGACTTTC.

This clone was counted a single time. The chain has TRBV5-4 and TRBJ1-2, with 10 nucleotides matching TRBD1. V lost 0 bases and J lost 6; bases outside the gene matches: 5. Germline CDR1 and CDR2: SGHNT and YYREEE (reference sequence). The CDR3 has 15 residues. DNA for the CDR3: TGTGCCAGCAGCTTGGGACTGGGACAGGGGAATGGCTACACCTTC. It is translated as CASSLGLGQGNGYTF.

The chain recombines TRBV27 with TRBJ2-7, with D perhaps matching TRBD2 (6 bases). Germline assignment: CDR1 MNHEY and CDR2 SMNVEV (reference sequence). The V and J ends lost 2 bases and 3 bases respectively, with 8 bases between them. This CDR3 is built from 13 residues. The CDR3 DNA reads TGTGCCAGCAGTTTAGGGGGGTACTACGAGCAGTACTTC. Amino acids: CASSLGGYYEQYF.

In this sample, this clone turned up a few times. The J gene is TRBJ2-1, the V gene TRBV5-1; D might be TRBD1 (7 bases). The CDR3 covers 15 residues. Germline V lookup: CDR1 SGHRS, CDR2 YFSETQ. The V gene lost 4 bases and the J gene lost 8 bases, with 19 bases spanning the gap. The CDR3 loop is CASSQQGQSSDEQFF. For the CDR3, the DNA is TGCGCCAGCAGCCAGCAGGGACAGTCTAGCGATGAGCAGTTCTTC.

This clone has just one count. The rearrangement uses TRBV29-1 and TRBJ2-7; 8 bases are shared with TRBD1. With V trimmed by 4 bases and J by 1 base, 6 bases remained unmatched. CDR3 length: 14 residues. Germline CDR1 reads SQVTM; CDR2 reads ANQGSEA. In DNA, the CDR3 is TGCAGCGTTGTTTCGACAGGGGATTCCTACGAGCAGTACTTC. This encodes CSVVSTGDSYEQYF.

The chain has TRBV7-3 and TRBJ2-3; 7 positions match TRBD1. CDR3 size: 15 residues. Trimming at V came to 4 bases and at J to 4 bases, leaving 8 bases not matched to a gene. Germline V CDR1 and CDR2: SGHTA, FQGTGA. The CDR3 DNA reads as TGTGCCAGCAGCTCGAGCGCAGGGGGAGCAGATACGCAGTATTTT. It codes for CASSSSAGGADTQYF. The full variable domain, rest sourced from reference TRBV7-3 and TRBJ2-3, is GAGVSQTPSNKVTEKGKYVELRCDPISGHTALYWYRQSLGQGPEFLIYFQGTGAADDSGLPNDRFFAVRPEGSVSTLKIQRTERGDSAVYLCASSSSAGGADTQYFGPGTRLTVL.

V and J are TRBV6-5 and TRBJ2-7; perhaps TRBD2 as D (5 bases). V was shortened by 0 bases and J by 2 bases, with 8 bases between the two germline ends. Germline CDR1 MNHEY, CDR2 SVGAGI. The CDR3 spans 14 residues. The CDR3 loop reads CASSYSARAYEQYF. The DNA for the CDR3 is TGTGCCAGCAGTTACTCCGCGAGGGCCTACGAGCAGTACTTC.

In this sample, this clone turned up once. This chain connects TRBV9 to TRBJ1-1, with D unclear. This CDR3 is 16 amino acids long. V shed 3 bases and J shed 0 bases, with 15 bases lying between them. Germline CDR1 SGDLS, CDR2 YYNGEE. The CDR3 DNA follows: TGTGCCAGCAGCGCCTACCCGGGAATTATGAACACTGAAGCTTTCTTT. This codes for CASSAYPGIMNTEAFF. The variable domain in full, completed from reference TRBV9 and TRBJ1-1, reads DSGVTQTPKHLITATGQRVTLRCSPRSGDLSVYWYQQSLDQGLQFLIQYYNGEERAKGNILERFSAQQFPDLHSELNLSSLELGDSALYFCASSAYPGIMNTEAFFGQGTRLTVV.

This clone came up a few times. V is TRBV5-4 and J is TRBJ1-1; TRBD1 aligns across 7 bases. Germline values: CDR1 SGHNT, CDR2 YYREEE (reference sequence). The CDR3 runs 14 residues. V was pared by 0 bases and J by 6 bases, with 5 bases of the junction left unmatched. In DNA form, the CDR3 reads TGTGCCAGCAGCTTGGAGAGGGGGCTGTCTGAAGCTTTCTTT. This encodes CASSLERGLSEAFF. Full variable domain (rest looked up from reference TRBV5-4 and TRBJ1-1): ETGVTQSPTHLIKTRGQQVTLRCSSQSGHNTVSWYQQALGQGPQFIFQYYREEENGRGNFPPRFSGLQFPNYSSELNVNALELDDSALYLCASSLERGLSEAFFGQGTRLTVV.

In DNA, the CDR3 is TGCAGCGTTGAAGAGTCGGGGGGAGGCAATGAGCAGTTCTTC. Translating it yields CSVEESGGGNEQFF. The chain recombines TRBV29-1 with TRBJ2-1; 7 nucleotides align to TRBD2. The CDR3 length is 14 residues. V shed 0 bases, J shed 6 bases, and the junction held 5 bases outside the gene matches. CDR1 is SQVTM, CDR2 ANQGSEA, per germline.